This section outlines one T cell receptor (beta chain) sequence together with its context. This sample was included in a study of blood T cell repertoires in COVID-19. Study-wide background: Donors in the United States, Italy and Spain gave samples during acute or convalescent COVID-19. T cells, B-cell-depleted T cells, or PBMCs provided the cDNA or gDNA that served as material.

The method was immunoSEQ multiplex PCR; TCRdb's version includes in-frame clones alone and lacks a portion of them. Here the sample spans about 250,000 clones, 86% being singletons. Cohorts were based on clinical histories the participants reported. Donors in Cohort 3 who had recovered were those with two negative PCRs, healthcare professional clearance, or resolution of their symptoms. CDR3 length: 17 residues. The source is a man in his forties who had recovered from COVID-19. The V call is TRBV21-1, the J call TRBJ1-1; the table's TRBD1 call for D was not verified on the DNA. TRBV21-1 represents a pseudogene. Sequencing was carried out using PBMCs or T cells enriched from blood (not recorded which). CDR3 sequence reads: CASSKVRGHLTNTEAFF. The CDR3 DNA sequence: TGTGCCAGCAGCAAAGTTAGGGGGCATCTGACGAACACTGAAGCTTTCTTT.